A selection of T cell receptor beta chains follows, all from one sample in a study of OX40 agonist ivuxolimab in advanced cancers. TCRdb keeps only in-frame clones here, not all; method: immunoSEQ multiplex PCR. The data contain about 68,000 clones, roughly 80% of them singletons. Here the sequenced sample was CD4+ or CD8+ T cells sorted from blood, taken in a trial of the OX40 agonist ivuxolimab. The source of these receptors is an adult with an advanced solid tumor such as melanoma, head and neck, liver or kidney cancer. Each CDR3 is given with its conserved first and last residue. Fields, in order: D gene, V gene, J gene, clone size, CDR3 DNA, CDR3 protein. A D gene is named only where the DNA matches it firmly. The size entry is marked missing in some rows and otherwise reads once, few, many or a size class.

>TRBD2|TRBV9|TRBJ2-5|NA
TGTGCCAGCAGCGTAGGGCAGCGGGGGTTCGGAGAGACCCAGTACTTC
CASSVGQRGFGETQYF
>NA|TRBV28|TRBJ1-2|NA
TGTGCCAGCAGTTTAATTCCCCAGGGAGGAGTTGGGGGCTACACCTTC
CASSLIPQGGVGGYTF
>NA|TRBV7-8|TRBJ1-6|NA
TGTGCCAGCAGCTTAACTACAGGGACCTCCTATAATTCACCCCTCCACTTT
CASSLTTGTSYNSPLHF
>TRBD2|TRBV7-6|TRBJ2-5|NA
TGTGCCAGCAGCCCACTAGCGACCCGGGAGACCCAGTACTTC
CASSPLATRETQYF
>NA|TRBV18|TRBJ2-3|NA
TGTGCCAGCTCCCCGTCCAGGGGGGGCTCAGATACGCAGTATTTT
CASSPSRGGSDTQYF
>TRBD2|TRBV27|TRBJ2-1|NA
TGTGCCAGCAGTGGGCTAGCGGGGGGGTACAATGAGCAGTTCTTC
CASSGLAGGYNEQFF
>TRBD1|TRBV7-9|TRBJ2-7|NA
TGTGCCAGCAACAGACAGGGAAGCCACGAGCAGTACTTC
CASNRQGSHEQYF
>NA|TRBV19|TRBJ1-1|NA
TGTGCCAGTAGTATGGGTGTGTACACTGAAGCTTTCTTT
CASSMGVYTEAFF
>TRBD2|TRBV30|TRBJ2-3|NA
TGTGCCTGGAGCGAGCGGGGGGGCCGGGCAGATACGCAGTATTTT
CAWSERGGRADTQYF
>TRBD2|TRBV6-5|TRBJ2-7|NA
TGTGCCAGCAGTTACGGGACTAGCGGGAGCTACGAGCAGTACTTC
CASSYGTSGSYEQYF
>NA|TRBV27|TRBJ1-5|NA
TGTGCCAGCAGTTCAGGGGGCAATCAGCCCCAGCATTTT
CASSSGGNQPQHF
>NA|TRBV18|TRBJ1-4|once
TGTGCCAGCTCACCTCCATCGCAGGGTGAAAAACTGTTTTTT
CASSPPSQGEKLFF
>NA|TRBV9|TRBJ2-2|NA
TGTGCCAGCAGCGCCGTCGGAGGCACCGGGGAGCTGTTTTTT
CASSAVGGTGELFF
>NA|TRBV2|TRBJ2-3|once
TGTGCCAGCAGTGAAGCACGCTCTAGCACAGATACGCAGTATTTT
CASSEARSSTDTQYF
>NA|TRBV14|TRBJ1-2|NA
TGTGCCAGCAGCCAAGAAATGTTTGGCCGTGGCTACACCTTC
CASSQEMFGRGYTF
>TRBD2|TRBV7-3|TRBJ2-3|NA
TGTGCCAGCAGCGTGGGACTAGCTACGGATACGCAGTATTTT
CASSVGLATDTQYF
>NA|TRBV7-3|TRBJ1-1|NA
TGTGCCAGCAGCTTAACCCCAGCAGCCTTCGGCACTGAAGCTTTCTTT
CASSLTPAAFGTEAFF
>NA|TRBV6-1|TRBJ1-5|NA
TGTGCCAGCAGTGAACAGCTCAGCAATCAGCCCCAGCATTTT
CASSEQLSNQPQHF
>TRBD2|TRBV5-4|TRBJ2-5|NA
TGTGCCAGCAGCTTAGGCACTAGCGGAGAGACCCAGTACTTC
CASSLGTSGETQYF
>NA|TRBV5-1|TRBJ1-5|few
TGCGCCAGCAGCCTAAACCCGGGTCAGCCCCAGCATTTT
CASSLNPGQPQHF
>NA|TRBV10-3|TRBJ2-3|NA
TGTGCCATCAGTGGAACTAGCAGACGCACAGATACGCAGTATTTT
CAISGTSRRTDTQYF
>TRBD2|TRBV4-2|TRBJ2-3|NA
TGTGCCAGCAGCCTGACTAGCGGGAGGGCCCAGGGCACAGATACGCAGTATTTT
CASSLTSGRAQGTDTQYF
>NA|TRBV6-1|TRBJ1-5|NA
TGTGCCAGCAGAGAAGCGGTGTGGGCAGACTACAGCAATCAGCCCCAGCATTTT
CASREAVWADYSNQPQHF
>NA|TRBV10-1|TRBJ2-1|NA
TGCGCCAGCAGCGGGCGGGACGAAAATGAGCAGTTCTTC
CASSGRDENEQFF
>NA|TRBV30|TRBJ2-5|NA
TGTGCCTGGAGTGTACAAAGTGGGAGACGCCAAGAGACCCAGTACTTC
CAWSVQSGRRQETQYF
>NA|TRBV13|TRBJ1-5|few
TGTGCCAGCAGCCGAGGTCCTGCTCAGCCCCAGCATTTT
CASSRGPAQPQHF
>NA|TRBV12-2|TRBJ1-2|NA
TGTGCAAGTCGCTTGGCCTCGGGGGACAGGGGGCGAAAGGCTAACTATGGCTACACCTTC
CASRLASGDRGRKANYGYTF
>TRBD1|TRBV30|TRBJ1-5|NA
TGTGCCTGGAGCCCCTTCCCAGGTGGGACAGCGAATCAGCCCCAGCATTTT
CAWSPFPGGTANQPQHF
>NA|TRBV30|TRBJ1-1|once
TGTGCCTGGAGTTCGGTTTTAGGGGGGCACACTGAAGCTTTCTTT
CAWSSVLGGHTEAFF
>TRBD2|TRBV19|TRBJ2-7|NA
TGTGCCAGTAGTCCAAGGGCTAGCGGGGCCTACGAGCAGTACTTC
CASSPRASGAYEQYF
>NA|TRBV21-1|TRBJ2-1|once
TGTGCCAGCAGCACCCAAAAGGTCCGGGACTCGAGCTCCTACAATGAGCAGTTCTTC
CASSTQKVRDSSSYNEQFF
>NA|TRBV4-1|TRBJ1-2|once
TGCGCCAGCAGCGAAGAGACTGGACTTTATGGCTACACCTTC
CASSEETGLYGYTF
>NA|TRBV15|TRBJ1-5|NA
TGTGCCACCAGCCCCGTGGACCGTCTCTGGCAGCCCCAGCATTTT
CATSPVDRLWQPQHF
>TRBD2|TRBV28|TRBJ2-1|NA
TGTGCCAGCAGTCCAGGGATCCTAGCGGGAGGGCCGAGGGACAATGAGCAGTTCTTC
CASSPGILAGGPRDNEQFF
>NA|TRBV9|TRBJ1-1|NA
TGTGCCAGCAGCCCCGAGGCTGGAATGAACACTGAAGCTTTCTTT
CASSPEAGMNTEAFF
>NA|TRBV30|TRBJ2-7|few
TGTGCCCGAGCGGACCCTGCCTACGAGCAGTACTTC
CARADPAYEQYF
>TRBD1|TRBV5-4|TRBJ1-1|few
TGTGCCAGCAGCCCCACAGGGGGGCCAGGAGCTTTCTTT
CASSPTGGPGAFF
>NA|TRBV7-2|TRBJ1-2|NA
TGTGCCAGCAGCTCAGACAAGTCGGTGAATGGCTACACCTTC
CASSSDKSVNGYTF
>NA|TRBV6-1|TRBJ2-6|NA
TGTGCCAGCAGTGTTGAACTCTTTTACTCTGGGGCCAACGTCCTGACTTTC
CASSVELFYSGANVLTF
>TRBD2|TRBV7-3|TRBJ2-1|once
TGTGCCAGCAGCTGGCGGGAGAAGGGTTACAATGAGCAGTTCTTC
CASSWREKGYNEQFF
>TRBD1|TRBV5-4|TRBJ1-1|NA
TGTGCCAGCAGCTTGGTTGGTCGCGGGACAGCCACTGAAGCTTTCTTT
CASSLVGRGTATEAFF
>NA|TRBV19|TRBJ2-1|NA
TGTGCCAGTAGTCAGGCGATTAGCGAATACAATGAGCAGTTCTTC
CASSQAISEYNEQFF
>TRBD2|TRBV19|TRBJ2-2|NA
TGTGCCAGCTTTAAACTAGCGGGATACACCGGGGAGCTGTTTTTT
CASFKLAGYTGELFF
>TRBD1|TRBV7-6|TRBJ1-3|NA
TGTGCCAGCAGAAAGGGACAGGGCCGCGGGGGCTCTGGAAACACCATATATTTT
CASRKGQGRGGSGNTIYF
>NA|TRBV5-1|TRBJ2-2|once
TGCGCCAGCAGCTTGAATGCGGACCCCGGGGAGCTGTTTTTT
CASSLNADPGELFF
>TRBD1|TRBV6-5|TRBJ2-7|NA
TGTGCCAGCAGCCAACGGGACAGGGGGCACGAGCAGTACTTC
CASSQRDRGHEQYF
>TRBD1|TRBV5-1|TRBJ1-1|NA
TGCGCCAGCAGCCTGCCGGGACAGGGCGTCGCTGAAGCTTTCTTT
CASSLPGQGVAEAFF
>NA|TRBV2|TRBJ2-6|NA
TGTGCCAGCAGTGAACCCAGATTATTAAGCTCTGGGGCCAACGTCCTGACTTTC
CASSEPRLLSSGANVLTF
>NA|TRBV30|TRBJ1-1|NA
TGTGCCTGCCACAGGGCGGTTGGCGCTGAAGCTTTCTTT
CACHRAVGAEAFF
>NA|TRBV30|TRBJ1-1|NA
TGTGCCTGGAGTCGGCAGGGGATACGGATCGACACTGAAGCTTTCTTT
CAWSRQGIRIDTEAFF
>TRBD1|TRBV2|TRBJ2-6|NA
TGTGCCAGCAGACAGGCCCTGGGGACAGGGGCGGCTGGGGCCAACGTCCTGACTTTC
CASRQALGTGAAGANVLTF
>TRBD2|TRBV19|TRBJ2-3|NA
TGTGCCAGTGCTAGCGGAAGCACAGATACGCAGTATTTT
CASASGSTDTQYF
>TRBD1|TRBV10-3|TRBJ1-1|NA
TGTGCCATCAGTGACCCTTTTGGACAGGGGGCTGCGGATACTGAAGCTTTCTTT
CAISDPFGQGAADTEAFF